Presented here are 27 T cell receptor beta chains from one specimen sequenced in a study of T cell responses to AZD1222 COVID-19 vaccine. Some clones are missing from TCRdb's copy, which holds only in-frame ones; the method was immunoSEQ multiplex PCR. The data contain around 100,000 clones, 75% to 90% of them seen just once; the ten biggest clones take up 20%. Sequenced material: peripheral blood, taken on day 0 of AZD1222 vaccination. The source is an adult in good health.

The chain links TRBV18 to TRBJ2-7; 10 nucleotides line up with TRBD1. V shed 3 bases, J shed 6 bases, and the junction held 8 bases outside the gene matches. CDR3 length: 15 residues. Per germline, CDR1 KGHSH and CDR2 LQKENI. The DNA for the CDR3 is TGTGCCAGCTCACCCGCGGGACAGGGGTTCTCCGAGCAGTACTTC. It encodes CASSPAGQGFSEQYF.

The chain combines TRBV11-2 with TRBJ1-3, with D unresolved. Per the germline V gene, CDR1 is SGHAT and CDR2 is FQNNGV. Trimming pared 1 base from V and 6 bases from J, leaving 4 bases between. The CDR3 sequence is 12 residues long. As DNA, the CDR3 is TGTGCCAGCAGCTTAGGGACAAACACCATATATTTT. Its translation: CASSLGTNTIYF.

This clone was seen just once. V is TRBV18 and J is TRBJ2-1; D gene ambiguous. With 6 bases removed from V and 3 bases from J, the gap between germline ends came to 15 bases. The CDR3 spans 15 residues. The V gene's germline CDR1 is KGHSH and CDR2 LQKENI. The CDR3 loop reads CASSPLSTIYNEQFF. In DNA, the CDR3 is TGTGCCAGCTCGCCTCTTTCAACCATCTACAATGAGCAGTTCTTC. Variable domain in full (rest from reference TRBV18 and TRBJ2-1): NAGVMQNPRHLVRRRGQEARLRCSPMKGHSHVYWYRQLPEEGLKFMVYLQKENIIDESGMPKERFSAEFPKEGPSILRIQQVVRGDSAAYFCASSPLSTIYNEQFFGPGTRLTVL.

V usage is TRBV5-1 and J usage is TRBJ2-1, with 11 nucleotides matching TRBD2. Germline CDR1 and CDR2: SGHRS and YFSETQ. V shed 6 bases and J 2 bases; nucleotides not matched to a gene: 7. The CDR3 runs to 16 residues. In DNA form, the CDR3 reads TGCGCCAGCAAGTTAGCGGGAGGGCCCGCCTACAATGAGCAGTTCTTC. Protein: CASKLAGGPAYNEQFF.

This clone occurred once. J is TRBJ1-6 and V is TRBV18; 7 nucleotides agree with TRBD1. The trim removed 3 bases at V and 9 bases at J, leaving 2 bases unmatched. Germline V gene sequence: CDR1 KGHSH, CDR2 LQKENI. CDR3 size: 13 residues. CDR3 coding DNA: TGTGCCAGCTCACCCGGGACAGCTTCACCCCTCCACTTT. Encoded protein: CASSPGTASPLHF. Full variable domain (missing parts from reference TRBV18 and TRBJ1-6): NAGVMQNPRHLVRRRGQEARLRCSPMKGHSHVYWYRQLPEEGLKFMVYLQKENIIDESGMPKERFSAEFPKEGPSILRIQQVVRGDSAAYFCASSPGTASPLHFGNGTRLTVT.

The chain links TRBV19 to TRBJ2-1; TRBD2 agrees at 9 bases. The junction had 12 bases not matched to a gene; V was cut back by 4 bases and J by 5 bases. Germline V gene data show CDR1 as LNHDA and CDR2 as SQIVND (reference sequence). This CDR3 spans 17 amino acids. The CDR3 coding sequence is TGTGCCAGTAGTAACCCGACAGCGGGGGGTAGTCACAATGAGCAGTTCTTC. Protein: CASSNPTAGGSHNEQFF.

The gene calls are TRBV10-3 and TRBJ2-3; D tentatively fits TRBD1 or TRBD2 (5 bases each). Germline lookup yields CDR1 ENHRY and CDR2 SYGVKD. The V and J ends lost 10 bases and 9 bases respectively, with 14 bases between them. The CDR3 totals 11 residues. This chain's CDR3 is CATVFGGTQYF. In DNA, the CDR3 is TGTGCCACCGTTTTTGGGGGAACGCAGTATTTT.

The CDR3 region is CATSRDISGGQPQHF. Here the CDR3 DNA reads TGTGCCACCAGCAGAGATATAAGTGGAGGTCAGCCCCAGCATTTT. The chain is built from TRBV15 and TRBJ1-5; D is undetermined. The CDR3 extends over 15 amino acids. Germline CDR1 is LNHNV and CDR2 is YYDKDF (reference sequence). Between the trimmed V and J ends, which lost 0 bases and 6 bases, there was a span of 12 bases.

The CDR3 DNA is TGTGCCAGCAGCATCGGGTGGGGCGGTAGCTCCTACGAGCAGTACTTC. It encodes CASSIGWGGSSYEQYF. The rearrangement joins TRBV28 to TRBJ2-7, with TRBD1 as a possible D gene (5 bases). Trimming shortened V by 6 bases and J by 0 bases, and 18 bases separated the two germline ends. This CDR3 has 16 amino acids. Germline lookup yields CDR1 MDHEN and CDR2 SYDVKM.

CDR3 residues: CASSDLAQPVYGYTF. The CDR3 DNA is TGTGCCAGCAGTGACCTGGCTCAACCTGTCTATGGCTACACCTTC. V gene TRBV25-1 combines with J gene TRBJ1-2; D ambiguous. The CDR3 is 15 residues long. Germline V lookup: CDR1 MGHDK, CDR2 SYGVNS. Deletions cut 3 bases from V and 4 bases from J, with 15 bases between.

The CDR3 coding sequence is TGTGCCAGCAGCTTGTCCCAGGGACGCACTGAAGCTTTCTTT. It specifies CASSLSQGRTEAFF. The chain combines TRBV5-4 with TRBJ1-1; possible D gene TRBD1, 5 bases. The germline V gene encodes CDR1 SGHNT and CDR2 YYREEE (reference sequence). V was clipped by 1 base and J by 4 bases, with 11 bases between them. The CDR3 spans 14 residues.

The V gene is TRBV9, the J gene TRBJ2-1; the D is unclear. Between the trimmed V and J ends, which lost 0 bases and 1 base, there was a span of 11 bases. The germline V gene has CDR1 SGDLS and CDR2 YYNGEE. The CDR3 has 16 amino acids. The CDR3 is CASSVGSLASYNEQFF. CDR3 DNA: TGTGCCAGCAGCGTAGGGTCCCTGGCGTCCTACAATGAGCAGTTCTTC. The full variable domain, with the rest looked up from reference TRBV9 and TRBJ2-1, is DSGVTQTPKHLITATGQRVTLRCSPRSGDLSVYWYQQSLDQGLQFLIQYYNGEERAKGNILERFSAQQFPDLHSELNLSSLELGDSALYFCASSVGSLASYNEQFFGPGTRLTVL.

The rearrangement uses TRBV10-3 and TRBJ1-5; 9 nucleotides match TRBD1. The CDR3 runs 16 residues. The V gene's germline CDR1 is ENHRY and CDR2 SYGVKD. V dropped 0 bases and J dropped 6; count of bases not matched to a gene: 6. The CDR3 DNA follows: TGTGCCATCAGTGAGTCGGGGGGACAGGGCGGTCAGCCCCAGCATTTT. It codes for CAISESGGQGGQPQHF.

The CDR3 DNA reads as TGCGCCAGCAGTGTTACTAGCGGGAGTAATGAGCAGTTCTTC. As protein: CASSVTSGSNEQFF. This chain joins TRBV10-1 and TRBJ2-1; 11 positions match TRBD2. The germline V gene encodes CDR1 WNHNN and CDR2 SYGVQD (reference sequence). This CDR3 is 14 amino acids long. Trimming at V came to 4 bases and at J to 7 bases, leaving 3 bases not matched to a gene.

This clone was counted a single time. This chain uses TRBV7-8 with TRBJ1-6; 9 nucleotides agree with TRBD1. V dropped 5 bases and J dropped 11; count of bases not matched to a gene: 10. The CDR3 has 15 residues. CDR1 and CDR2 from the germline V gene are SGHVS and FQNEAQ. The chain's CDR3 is CASSLRDRESPPLHF. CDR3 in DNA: TGTGCCAGCAGCCTTCGGGACAGGGAATCGCCACCCCTCCACTTT. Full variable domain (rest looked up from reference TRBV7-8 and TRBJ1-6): GAGVSQSPRYKVAKRGQDVALRCDPISGHVSLFWYQQALGQGPEFLTYFQNEAQLDKSGLPSDRFFAERPEGSVSTLKIQRTQQEDSAVYLCASSLRDRESPPLHFGNGTRLTVT.

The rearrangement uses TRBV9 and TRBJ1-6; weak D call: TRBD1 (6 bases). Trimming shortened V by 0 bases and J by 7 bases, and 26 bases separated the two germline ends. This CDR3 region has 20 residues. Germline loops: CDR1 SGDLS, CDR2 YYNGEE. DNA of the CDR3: TGTGCCAGCAGCGTAGCCCCCCTCGGGAACAGGGCAAACTGGAATTCACCCCTCCACTTT. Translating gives CASSVAPLGNRANWNSPLHF.

In nucleotides, the CDR3 is TGTGCCAGCAGTTTGCCAGGGCACTATGGCTACACCTTC. Translating it yields CASSLPGHYGYTF. The rearrangement joins TRBV28 to TRBJ1-2, with TRBD1 as a possible D gene (5 bases). V was cut by 3 bases and J by 3 bases, with 8 bases left in between. Germline-derived CDR1 and CDR2 are MDHEN and SYDVKM. The CDR3 is made up of 13 amino acids.

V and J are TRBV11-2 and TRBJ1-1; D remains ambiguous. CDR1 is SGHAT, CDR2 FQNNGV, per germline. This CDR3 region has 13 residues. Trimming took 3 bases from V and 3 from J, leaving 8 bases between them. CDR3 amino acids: CASSLAGYTEAFF. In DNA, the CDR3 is TGTGCCAGCAGCTTGGCAGGTTACACTGAAGCTTTCTTT. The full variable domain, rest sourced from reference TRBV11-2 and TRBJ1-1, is EAGVAQSPRYKIIEKRQSVAFWCNPISGHATLYWYQQILGQGPKLLIQFQNNGVVDDSQLPKDRFSAERLKGVDSTLKIQPAKLEDSAVYLCASSLAGYTEAFFGQGTRLTVV.

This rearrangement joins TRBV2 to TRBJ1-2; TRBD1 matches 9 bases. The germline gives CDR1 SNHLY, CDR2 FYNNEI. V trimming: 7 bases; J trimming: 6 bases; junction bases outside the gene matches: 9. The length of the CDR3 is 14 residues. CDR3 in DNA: TGTGCCAGCACCCCACGGGGGACAGGGAATGGCTACACCTTC. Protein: CASTPRGTGNGYTF.

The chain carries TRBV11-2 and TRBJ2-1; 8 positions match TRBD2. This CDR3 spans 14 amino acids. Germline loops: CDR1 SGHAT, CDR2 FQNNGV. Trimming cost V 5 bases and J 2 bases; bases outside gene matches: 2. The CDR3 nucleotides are TGTGCCAGCAGCCCGGGACTAGCCTACAATGAGCAGTTCTTC. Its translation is CASSPGLAYNEQFF.

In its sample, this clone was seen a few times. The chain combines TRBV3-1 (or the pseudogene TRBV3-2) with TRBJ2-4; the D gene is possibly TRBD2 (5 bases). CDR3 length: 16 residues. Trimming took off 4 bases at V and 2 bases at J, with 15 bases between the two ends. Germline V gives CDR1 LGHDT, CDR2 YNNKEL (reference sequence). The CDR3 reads CASSPIRGLTKNIQYF. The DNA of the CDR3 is TGTGCCAGCAGCCCCATTCGAGGGTTAACCAAAAACATTCAGTACTTC.

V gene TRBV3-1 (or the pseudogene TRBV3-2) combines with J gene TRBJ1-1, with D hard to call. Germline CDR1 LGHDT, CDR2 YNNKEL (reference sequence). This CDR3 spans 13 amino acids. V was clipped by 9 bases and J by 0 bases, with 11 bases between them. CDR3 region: CARCLPMNTEAFF. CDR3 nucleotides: TGTGCCAGGTGCCTGCCGATGAACACTGAAGCTTTCTTT.

CDR3 coding DNA: TGTGCCAGCAGCACACCGGGACTAGTGGATGAGCAGTTCTTC. Its translation: CASSTPGLVDEQFF. This chain joins TRBV7-3 and TRBJ2-1; 8 nucleotides line up with TRBD2. V shed 5 bases and J 8 bases; nucleotides not matched to a gene: 8. Germline lookup yields CDR1 SGHTA and CDR2 FQGTGA. This CDR3 has 14 residues.

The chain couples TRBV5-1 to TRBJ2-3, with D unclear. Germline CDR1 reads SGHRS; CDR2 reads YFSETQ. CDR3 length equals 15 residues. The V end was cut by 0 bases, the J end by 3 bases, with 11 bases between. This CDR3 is CASSLDVPSTDTQYF. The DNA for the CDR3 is TGCGCCAGCAGCTTGGATGTTCCTAGTACAGATACGCAGTATTTT.

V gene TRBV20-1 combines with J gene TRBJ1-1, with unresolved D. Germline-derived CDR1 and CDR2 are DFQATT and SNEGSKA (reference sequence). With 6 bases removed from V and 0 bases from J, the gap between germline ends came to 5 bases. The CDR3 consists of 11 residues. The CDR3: CSALLNTEAFF. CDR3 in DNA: TGCAGTGCCCTCCTGAACACTGAAGCTTTCTTT.

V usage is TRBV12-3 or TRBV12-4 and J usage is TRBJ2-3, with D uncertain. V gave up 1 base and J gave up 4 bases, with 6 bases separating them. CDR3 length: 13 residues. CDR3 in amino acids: CASSLGDPDTQYF. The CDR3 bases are TGTGCCAGCAGTTTAGGGGATCCAGATACGCAGTATTTT.

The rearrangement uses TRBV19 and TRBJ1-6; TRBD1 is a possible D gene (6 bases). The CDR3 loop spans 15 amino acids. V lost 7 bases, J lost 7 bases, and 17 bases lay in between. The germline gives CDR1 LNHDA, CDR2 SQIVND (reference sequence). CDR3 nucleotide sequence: TGTGCCAGTAAGGACACGGGGGCGGGAAATTCACCCCTCCACTTT. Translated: CASKDTGAGNSPLHF.